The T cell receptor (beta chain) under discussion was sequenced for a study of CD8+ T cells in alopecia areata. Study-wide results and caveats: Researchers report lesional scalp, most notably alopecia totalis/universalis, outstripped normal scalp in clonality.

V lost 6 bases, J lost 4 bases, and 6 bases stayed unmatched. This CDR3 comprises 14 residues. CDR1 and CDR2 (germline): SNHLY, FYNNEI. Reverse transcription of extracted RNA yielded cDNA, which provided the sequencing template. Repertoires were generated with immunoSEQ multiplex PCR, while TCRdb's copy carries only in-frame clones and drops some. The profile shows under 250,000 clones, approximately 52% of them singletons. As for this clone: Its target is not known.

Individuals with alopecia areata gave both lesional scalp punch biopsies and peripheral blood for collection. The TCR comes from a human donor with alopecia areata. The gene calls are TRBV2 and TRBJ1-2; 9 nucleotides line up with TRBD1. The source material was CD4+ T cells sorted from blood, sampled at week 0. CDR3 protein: CASRGTGTIYGYTF. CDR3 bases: TGTGCCAGCAGGGGGACAGGGACGATCTATGGCTACACCTTC.